This T cell receptor (beta chain) was sequenced during a study of blood T cell repertoires in COVID-19. About the study: The United States, Italy and Spain were the sources of the acute and convalescent COVID-19 samples. T cells, B-cell-depleted T cells, or PBMCs supplied cDNA or gDNA.

Germline values: CDR1 KGHSH, CDR2 LQKENI. Trimming took off 3 bases at V and 10 bases at J, with 12 bases between the two ends. The CDR3 has 12 amino acids. Clones were read by immunoSEQ multiplex PCR, and TCRdb kept only the in-frame ones, dropping some. The table records about 250,000 clones, 82% of them present only once. The gene calls are TRBV18 and TRBJ1-2; no reliable D call. This TCR derives from a woman aged 80 or over with active or convalescent COVID-19. Sequencing was carried out using peripheral blood. As DNA, the CDR3 is TGTGCCAGCTCACCGCCACTAAGCCCCTACACCTTC. Its protein is CASSPPLSPYTF.